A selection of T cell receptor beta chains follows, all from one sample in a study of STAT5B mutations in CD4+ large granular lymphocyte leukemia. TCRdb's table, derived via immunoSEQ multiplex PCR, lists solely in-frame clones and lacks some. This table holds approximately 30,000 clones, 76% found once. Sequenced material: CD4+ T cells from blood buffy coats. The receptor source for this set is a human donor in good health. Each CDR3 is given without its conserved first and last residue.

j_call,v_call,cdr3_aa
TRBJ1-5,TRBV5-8,ASSYTPGTGYQPQH
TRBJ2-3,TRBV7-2,ASSLVSGRTDTQY
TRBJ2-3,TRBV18,ASSPPGVADTQY
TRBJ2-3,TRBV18,ASSYSPDTQY
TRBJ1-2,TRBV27,ASSGTASYGYT
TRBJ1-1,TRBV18,ASSPQGGVRENTEAF
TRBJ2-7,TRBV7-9,ASSQGQGNYEQY
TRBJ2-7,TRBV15,ATSRDLVGRYEQY
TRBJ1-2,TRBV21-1,ASRIQGTYGYT
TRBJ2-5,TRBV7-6,ASSRDGTSWEETQY
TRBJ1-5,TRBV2,ASKEEKGGPQH
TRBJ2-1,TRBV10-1,ASSAFGNEQF
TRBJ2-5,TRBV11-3,ASSLGLAGVQETQY
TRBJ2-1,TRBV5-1,ASSLGGASGRNREQF
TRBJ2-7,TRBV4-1,ASSHQQGGRYEQY
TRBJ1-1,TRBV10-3,AISESGSRPEAF
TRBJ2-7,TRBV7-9,ASSLRASPMDEQY